Measured by frequency, the clone carrying this T cell receptor (beta chain) is medium-sized. TRB amplification used roughly 250 ng of peripheral blood genomic DNA. This sample is drawn from a study of T cell clusters in autoimmune cytopenias. This CDR3 has 15 amino acids. Looked up from germline, CDR1 is LNHDA and CDR2 is SQIVND (reference sequence). TRB rearrangements were amplified by touch-down multiplex PCR with mixed TRB-A/B primers. TCRdb re-called the multiplex PCR reads and gives one entry per CDR3 protein, without DNA. This repertoire includes several thousand distinct CDR3 sequences. These data were likewise used in another study, on T cell repertoires in aging, cancer and after chemotherapy.

Sequenced: peripheral blood. This TCR derives from a human donor in good health. This chain uses TRBV19 with TRBJ2-5; TCRdb lists TRBD1, though no DNA is available to test this call. The CDR3 is CASSIGPQGIGTQYF.